One and the same sample provided the 27 T cell receptor beta chains below, sequenced in a study of cytomegalovirus exposure and HLA in healthy donors. 13 Jbeta primers and 60 Vbeta primers were used for the PCR. Assay: immunoSEQ multiplex PCR; the TCRdb copy retains only in-frame clones and omits some. The data hold roughly 150,000 clones, with about 80% observed a single time. Sequencing input: PBMCs. All receptors derive from a woman in her thirties or forties in good health and CMV-seropositive.

The gene calls are TRBV18 and TRBJ1-1; D gene uncertain. The CDR3 spans 12 residues. The V gene lost 6 bases and the J gene lost 1 base, with 6 bases spanning the gap. Germline CDR1 is KGHSH and CDR2 is LQKENI. The CDR3 DNA reads TGTGCCAGCTCTGGAGGGAACACTGAAGCTTTCTTT. Amino acid sequence: CASSGGNTEAFF.

The genes are TRBV5-1 and TRBJ1-1; tentatively, D is TRBD1 (5 bases). Trimming pared 2 bases from V and 3 bases from J, leaving 14 bases between. The CDR3 totals 15 residues. Germline assignment: CDR1 SGHRS and CDR2 YFSETQ. CDR3 sequence (DNA): TGCGCCAGCAGCTTCTCCGGCACAGGAGACACTGAAGCTTTCTTT. Its protein product is CASSFSGTGDTEAFF.

The V call is TRBV18, the J call TRBJ2-7; 7 nucleotides match TRBD1. CDR3 size: 16 residues. The germline gives CDR1 KGHSH, CDR2 LQKENI. The ends lost 4 bases at V and 1 base at J; junction bases unmatched: 10. CDR3 DNA: TGTGCCAGCTCACGTATAACAGGGGCTGGGTCCTACGAGCAGTACTTC. Amino acid sequence: CASSRITGAGSYEQYF.

The chain uses TRBV19 and TRBJ2-1; D gene unclear. CDR1 is LNHDA, CDR2 SQIVND, per germline (reference sequence). The V gene lost 6 bases and the J gene lost 6 bases, with 15 bases spanning the gap. This CDR3 has 14 amino acids. The CDR3 is CASSLIGLPNEQFF. The CDR3 DNA reads as TGTGCCAGTAGCTTGATTGGGCTCCCCAATGAGCAGTTCTTC.

The chain employs TRBV19 and TRBJ2-7; TRBD1 agrees at 11 bases. The J segment lost 2 bases and the V segment lost 4 bases, leaving 10 bases of the junction unmatched. Germline V gives CDR1 LNHDA, CDR2 SQIVND (reference sequence). This CDR3 region has 17 residues. This CDR3 is CASSTPGQGVRPYEQYF. DNA of the CDR3: TGTGCCAGTAGTACGCCGGGACAGGGGGTCCGACCCTACGAGCAGTACTTC.

V gene TRBV7-9 combines with J gene TRBJ2-5, with 11 bases matching TRBD2. J gave up 3 bases and V 1 base, and 7 bases lay outside the gene matches. Germline loops: CDR1 SEHNR, CDR2 FQNEAQ (reference sequence). The CDR3 totals 17 residues. In DNA form, the CDR3 reads TGTGCCAGCAGCTTAGTCCTAGCGGGAGGCCCAAAAGAGACCCAGTACTTC. Protein product: CASSLVLAGGPKETQYF. The full variable domain, rest sourced from reference TRBV7-9 and TRBJ2-5, is DTGVSQNPRHKITKRGQNVTFRCDPISEHNRLYWYRQTLGQGPEFLTYFQNEAQLEKSRLLSDRFSAERPKGSFSTLEIQRTEQGDSAMYLCASSLVLAGGPKETQYFGPGTRLLVL.

This clone has a single count. V is TRBV28 and J is TRBJ2-7; a possible D gene is TRBD1 (5 bases). The germline V gene encodes CDR1 MDHEN and CDR2 SYDVKM. The CDR3 extends over 13 amino acids. V lost 6 bases and J 6 bases, leaving 15 bases between the germline ends. In nucleotides, the CDR3 is TGTGCCAGCAGAATTCAGGGAAAAAGCGAGCAGTACTTC. It is translated as CASRIQGKSEQYF.

This rearrangement joins TRBV6-1 to TRBJ1-1, with unresolved D. Trimming took 1 base from V and 4 from J, leaving 7 bases between them. Germline loops: CDR1 MNHNS, CDR2 SASEGT. The CDR3 spans 13 residues. The CDR3, as DNA: TGTGCCAGCAGTGAAGTCACTGGCACTGAAGCTTTCTTT. Translating it yields CASSEVTGTEAFF.

This clone was recorded once. The J gene is TRBJ1-2, the V gene TRBV11-2, with D perhaps matching TRBD1 (5 bases). CDR1 and CDR2 (germline): SGHAT, FQNNGV. This CDR3 region has 13 residues. Trimming left V 6 bases short and J 7 bases short, with 15 bases between. CDR3 region: CASRHDGGFGYTF. The CDR3 nucleotides are TGTGCCAGCAGACACGACGGGGGGTTTGGCTACACCTTC.

V and J are TRBV9 and TRBJ2-5; TRBD2 matches 8 bases. The germline V gene has CDR1 SGDLS and CDR2 YYNGEE. CDR3 length equals 15 residues. The J segment lost 0 bases and the V segment lost 3 bases, leaving 4 bases of the junction unmatched. The CDR3 spells CASSAASGYQETQYF. The DNA for the CDR3 is TGTGCCAGCAGCGCGGCTAGCGGGTACCAAGAGACCCAGTACTTC.

DNA for the CDR3: TGTGCCAGCAGCTCGACAGGGTCACGGGGAGATACGCAGTATTTT. Its protein is CASSSTGSRGDTQYF. The gene calls are TRBV11-2 and TRBJ2-3, with 7 bases lining up with TRBD1. The trim removed 4 bases at V and 5 bases at J, leaving 9 bases unmatched. The CDR3 runs 15 residues. Germline V gene sequence: CDR1 SGHAT, CDR2 FQNNGV. Using reference TRBV11-2 and TRBJ2-3 for the parts outside the CDR3, the full variable domain is EAGVAQSPRYKIIEKRQSVAFWCNPISGHATLYWYQQILGQGPKLLIQFQNNGVVDDSQLPKDRFSAERLKGVDSTLKIQPAKLEDSAVYLCASSSTGSRGDTQYFGPGTRLTVL.

The chain combines TRBV27 with TRBJ2-7, with 9 nucleotides matching TRBD2. V was pared by 7 bases and J by 6 bases, with 13 bases of the junction left unmatched. Per germline, CDR1 MNHEY and CDR2 SMNVEV (reference sequence). This CDR3 comprises 15 residues. The CDR3 region has the DNA TGTGCCAGCAATGAGAGATTAGCGGGAGCGGGCGAGCAGTACTTC. It yields the protein CASNERLAGAGEQYF.

The chain uses TRBV5-4 and TRBJ1-5, with D tentatively TRBD1 (6 bases). Germline CDR1 reads SGHNT; CDR2 reads YYREEE (reference sequence). This CDR3 has 13 residues. Trimming removed 2 bases from V and 4 bases from J, with 7 bases in between. This CDR3 is CASSFDRNQPQHF. For the CDR3, the DNA is TGTGCCAGCAGCTTTGACAGGAATCAGCCCCAGCATTTT.

V and J are TRBV7-2 and TRBJ2-5, with TRBD2 matching over 8 bases. The J segment lost 7 bases and the V segment lost 6 bases, leaving 10 bases of the junction unmatched. The CDR3 is 14 amino acids. CDR1 and CDR2 from the germline V gene are SGHTA and FQGNSA. The CDR3 reads CASRSGLARGTQYF. The CDR3 DNA follows: TGTGCCAGCAGGAGCGGACTAGCTAGGGGGACCCAGTACTTC.

V gene TRBV5-4 combines with J gene TRBJ2-5; the match to TRBD2 covers 8 bases. CDR3 length equals 16 residues. Germline V gives CDR1 SGHNT, CDR2 YYREEE (reference sequence). V shed 3 bases and J 5 bases; nucleotides not matched to a gene: 12. The CDR3: CASSSEGAGAGETQYF. The DNA of the CDR3 is TGTGCCAGCAGCTCCGAAGGAGCGGGAGCGGGTGAGACCCAGTACTTC.

This chain joins TRBV29-1 and TRBJ1-1; D is ambiguous. Germline V lookup: CDR1 SQVTM, CDR2 ANQGSEA. The ends were cut back, 4 bases at V and 4 bases at J, with 7 bases in the middle. This CDR3 is 11 amino acids long. CDR3 nucleotides: TGCAGCGTTGCCCCGCGCACTGAAGCTTTCTTT. Translation: CSVAPRTEAFF.

V usage is TRBV4-1 and J usage is TRBJ2-2; 7 bases are a match to TRBD2. The CDR3 has 15 residues. The ends lost 0 bases at V and 6 bases at J; junction bases unmatched: 4. The germline gives CDR1 MGHRA, CDR2 YSYEKL. The CDR3 coding sequence is TGCGCCAGCAGCCAAGAGGGCGGGGGTTCCGGGGAGCTGTTTTTT. This gives the protein CASSQEGGGSGELFF.

This sequence joins TRBV19 and TRBJ2-7; 11 bases match TRBD2. CDR3 length: 17 residues. Germline V gives CDR1 LNHDA, CDR2 SQIVND (reference sequence). The V gene end was trimmed by 2 bases and the J gene end by 2 bases; junction bases not matched to a gene: 8. The CDR3 DNA is TGTGCCAGTAGTATACGGTCGAGACTAGCGGGAACCTACGAGCAGTACTTC. Its translation is CASSIRSRLAGTYEQYF.

V usage is TRBV7-6 and J usage is TRBJ2-7, with 7 positions matching TRBD1. The V gene's germline CDR1 is SGHVS and CDR2 FNYEAQ. The V gene end was trimmed by 1 base and the J gene end by 2 bases; junction bases not matched to a gene: 5. The CDR3 extends over 15 amino acids. CDR3 DNA: TGTGCCAGCAGCTTAGTAACAGGGGAGACCTACGAGCAGTACTTC. This sequence encodes CASSLVTGETYEQYF.

The V gene is TRBV5-1, the J gene TRBJ2-7, with D maybe TRBD1 (5 bases). Germline CDR1 reads SGHRS; CDR2 reads YFSETQ. The CDR3 consists of 16 residues. V lost 1 base and J lost 6, with 20 bases in between. The CDR3 DNA follows: TGCGCCAGCAGCTTGCCTGACAGCGCGAGCATGACCGAGCAGTACTTC. Its translation is CASSLPDSASMTEQYF. Drawing the rest from reference TRBV5-1 and TRBJ2-7, the complete variable domain is KAGVTQTPRYLIKTRGQQVTLSCSPISGHRSVSWYQQTPGQGLQFLFEYFSETQRNKGNFPGRFSGRQFSNSRSEMNVSTLELGDSALYLCASSLPDSASMTEQYFGPGTRLTVT.

This clone came up once. This chain uses TRBV7-2 with TRBJ2-1, with a tentative D call TRBD2 (6 bases). Germline V CDR1 and CDR2: SGHTA, FQGNSA. The CDR3 runs to 15 residues. V lost 4 bases and J 8 bases, leaving 18 bases between the germline ends. CDR3 in amino acids: CASSYQARRGDEQFF. CDR3 DNA: TGTGCCAGCAGCTACCAAGCTCGGCGGGGTGATGAGCAGTTCTTC.

V usage is TRBV6-6 and J usage is TRBJ2-7; TRBD1 is a possible D gene (5 bases). Deletions cut 7 bases from V and 1 base from J, with 11 bases between. The CDR3 sequence is 13 residues long. The germline V gene has CDR1 MNHNY and CDR2 SVGAGI (reference sequence). CDR3 DNA: TGTGCCAGCATGGTCAGGACATCCTACGAGCAGTACTTC. It encodes CASMVRTSYEQYF.

This chain uses TRBV29-1 with TRBJ2-5; TRBD1 matches 8 bases. Trimming took 3 bases from V and 7 from J; bases not matched to a gene: 4. Looked up from germline, CDR1 is SQVTM and CDR2 is ANQGSEA. CDR3 length: 12 residues. The CDR3 DNA reads TGCAGCGTTGAGGACAGGGCCCCGACCCAGTACTTC. This sequence encodes CSVEDRAPTQYF.

The V gene is TRBV28, the J gene TRBJ2-4; the D is unclear. CDR3 size: 16 residues. The V gene lost 2 bases and the J gene lost 0 bases, with 11 bases spanning the gap. Per the germline V gene, CDR1 is MDHEN and CDR2 is SYDVKM. The CDR3 loop is CASSLAGGLAKNIQYF. Written as DNA, the CDR3 is TGTGCCAGCAGTTTAGCAGGTGGGCTAGCCAAAAACATTCAGTACTTC.

The J gene is TRBJ2-6, the V gene TRBV19; 8 bases fit TRBD1. The V gene end was trimmed by 5 bases and the J gene end by 2 bases; junction bases not matched to a gene: 5. The CDR3 has 16 amino acids. CDR1 LNHDA and CDR2 SQIVND come from the germline V gene (reference sequence). The CDR3 region has the DNA TGTGCCAGTAGTGGGCGACAGGGGACTGGGGCCAACGTCCTGACTTTC. This sequence encodes CASSGRQGTGANVLTF. Combining the CDR3 with reference TRBV19 and TRBJ2-6 gives the whole variable domain DGGITQSPKYLFRKEGQNVTLSCEQNLNHDAMYWYRQDPGQGLRLIYYSQIVNDFQKGDIAEGYSVSREKKESFPLTVTSAQKNPTAFYLCASSGRQGTGANVLTFGAGSRLTVL.

This clone appeared a single time. J is TRBJ2-7 and V is TRBV5-1; 7 nucleotides agree with TRBD1. V lost 4 bases, J lost 5 bases, and 3 bases stayed unmatched. The CDR3 runs 12 residues. CDR1 SGHRS and CDR2 YFSETQ come from the germline V gene. Written as DNA, the CDR3 is TGCGCCAGCAGCCGCGACAGGGACGAGCAGTACTTC. It translates to CASSRDRDEQYF. Full variable domain (remainder filled in from reference TRBV5-1 and TRBJ2-7): KAGVTQTPRYLIKTRGQQVTLSCSPISGHRSVSWYQQTPGQGLQFLFEYFSETQRNKGNFPGRFSGRQFSNSRSEMNVSTLELGDSALYLCASSRDRDEQYFGPGTRLTVT.

The chain joins TRBV27 to TRBJ2-5; 8 bases agree with TRBD2. The ends lost 5 bases at V and 2 bases at J; junction bases unmatched: 10. The CDR3 sequence is 16 residues long. From germline, CDR1 is MNHEY and CDR2 SMNVEV (reference sequence). Here the CDR3 DNA reads TGTGCCAGCAGTCCCCGGGTGTTAGCGGGACAAGAGACCCAGTACTTC. This encodes CASSPRVLAGQETQYF.